Below are 27 T cell receptor beta chains sequenced from a single sample in a study of blood T cell repertoires in COVID-19. Sequencing used immunoSEQ multiplex PCR; TCRdb keeps in-frame clones, though not all of them. The table has roughly 110,000 clones, 76% seen once. Sequenced input: peripheral blood. These receptor sequences come from a man older than 75 with COVID-19, enrolled during active disease.

This clone has just a few counts. This chain connects TRBV10-3 to TRBJ1-1, with D unclear. The CDR3 covers 14 residues. CDR1 is ENHRY, CDR2 SYGVKD, per germline. Trimming pared 0 bases from V and 6 bases from J, leaving 11 bases between. The CDR3 loop reads CAISESGNGAEAFF. CDR3 coding DNA: TGTGCCATCAGTGAGTCGGGGAACGGGGCTGAAGCTTTCTTT.

V usage is TRBV2 and J usage is TRBJ2-5; D gene unclear. CDR1 is SNHLY, CDR2 FYNNEI, per germline. Trimming pared 7 bases from V and 6 bases from J, leaving 18 bases between. This CDR3 contains 14 residues. The DNA for the CDR3 is TGTGCCAGCATCCAACCCCAAGGCGGAAAGACCCAGTACTTC. It yields the protein CASIQPQGGKTQYF.

The CDR3 bases are TGTGCCACCCGGCAGCGGTTTGCAACTAATGAAAAACTGTTTTTT. Translating gives CATRQRFATNEKLFF. V gene TRBV27 combines with J gene TRBJ1-4; D gene uncertain. The V end lost 10 bases, the J end lost 0 bases, and 15 bases lay between the germline ends. The CDR3 extends over 15 amino acids. CDR1 and CDR2 from the germline V gene are MNHEY and SMNVEV (reference sequence).

The chain links TRBV15 to TRBJ2-5; D is possibly TRBD2 (6 bases). Germline V gives CDR1 LNHNV, CDR2 YYDKDF (reference sequence). The V end was cut by 6 bases, the J end by 7 bases, with 21 bases between. CDR3 length equals 15 residues. The CDR3 here is CATSPRRGRGLTQYF. The CDR3 DNA is TGTGCCACCAGTCCGAGGCGGGGACGAGGGTTGACCCAGTACTTC.

The chain has TRBV10-3 and TRBJ2-5; D possibly corresponds to TRBD2 (7 bases). There are 16 residues in the CDR3. Between the trimmed V and J ends, which lost 0 bases and 5 bases, there was a span of 16 bases. Germline CDR1 and CDR2: ENHRY and SYGVKD. CDR3 DNA: TGTGCCATCAGTGAGTCGCGGGGGCCCCATGGGGAGACCCAGTACTTC. This gives the protein CAISESRGPHGETQYF.

The V and J genes are TRBV5-1 and TRBJ1-5; 9 bases fit TRBD1. This CDR3 has 15 residues. V shed 0 bases, J shed 5 bases, and the junction held 3 bases outside the gene matches. The germline V gene encodes CDR1 SGHRS and CDR2 YFSETQ. Written as DNA, the CDR3 is TGCGCCAGCAGCTTGGCGGGACAGGGTCATCAGCCCCAGCATTTT. The encoded protein is CASSLAGQGHQPQHF.

This clone was seen once. The CDR3 sequence is CASSLALSTGYNEQFF. The CDR3 DNA reads as TGTGCCAGCAGTTTGGCCCTCTCGACAGGGTACAATGAGCAGTTCTTC. V usage is TRBV27 and J usage is TRBJ2-1; 7 bases match TRBD1. With 3 bases clipped from V and 4 bases from J, the junction kept 9 bases outside the gene matches. Germline CDR1 and CDR2: MNHEY and SMNVEV (reference sequence). This CDR3 spans 16 amino acids.

This clone has more than one count but fewer than ten. V usage is TRBV25-1 and J usage is TRBJ2-7; TRBD2 matches at 10 bases. J gave up 3 bases and V 1 base, and 6 bases lay outside the gene matches. This CDR3 region has 16 residues. CDR1 and CDR2 (germline): MGHDK, SYGVNS. CDR3 sequence reads: CASSEWASGGFYEQYF. CDR3 nucleotide sequence: TGTGCCAGCAGTGAATGGGCTAGCGGGGGCTTCTACGAGCAGTACTTC.

The chain links TRBV28 to TRBJ2-5; D unclear. Germline values: CDR1 MDHEN, CDR2 SYDVKM. The CDR3 is 17 amino acids. V was trimmed by 6 bases and J by 3 bases, leaving 23 bases between them. The CDR3: CASRRRSWWQAKETQYF. The CDR3 DNA reads as TGTGCCAGCAGGAGAAGATCCTGGTGGCAGGCAAAAGAGACCCAGTACTTC. The full variable domain, rest sourced from reference TRBV28 and TRBJ2-5, is DVKVTQSSRYLVKRTGEKVFLECVQDMDHENMFWYRQDPGLGLRLIYFSYDVKMKEKGDIPEGYSVSREKKERFSLILESASTNQTSMYLCASRRRSWWQAKETQYFGPGTRLLVL.

The chain carries TRBV29-1 and TRBJ1-2, with TRBD1 matching 9 bases. V lost 7 bases and J lost 6; bases outside the gene matches: 9. The CDR3 is 13 amino acids. Germline V gives CDR1 SQVTM, CDR2 ANQGSEA. The CDR3 sequence is CSAPTGGADGYTF. CDR3 DNA sequence: TGCAGCGCACCAACAGGGGGCGCGGATGGCTACACCTTC.

The chain is built from TRBV18 and TRBJ2-3, with unresolved D. The germline V gene encodes CDR1 KGHSH and CDR2 LQKENI. With 0 bases removed from V and 3 bases from J, the gap between germline ends came to 7 bases. The CDR3 consists of 14 residues. CDR3 sequence: CASSPPVVTDTQYF. CDR3 DNA: TGTGCCAGCTCACCACCGGTAGTGACAGATACGCAGTATTTT.

This clone has only a few counts. This rearrangement joins TRBV9 to TRBJ2-2; 10 bases are shared with TRBD1. The CDR3 spans 16 residues. CDR1 SGDLS and CDR2 YYNGEE come from the germline V gene. The ends lost 2 bases at V and 6 bases at J; junction bases unmatched: 7. The CDR3 here is CASSVFGTGASGELFF. CDR3 sequence (DNA): TGTGCCAGCAGCGTCTTCGGGACAGGGGCCTCCGGGGAGCTGTTTTTT.

The chain links TRBV28 to TRBJ2-3, with D maybe TRBD2 (5 bases). Germline lookup yields CDR1 MDHEN and CDR2 SYDVKM. The length of the CDR3 is 13 residues. The V and J ends lost 6 bases and 3 bases respectively, with 10 bases between them. In DNA form, the CDR3 reads TGTGCCAGCAGAAATCGGGAAACAGATACGCAGTATTTT. Amino acid sequence: CASRNRETDTQYF. The full variable domain, its missing parts supplied by reference TRBV28 and TRBJ2-3, is DVKVTQSSRYLVKRTGEKVFLECVQDMDHENMFWYRQDPGLGLRLIYFSYDVKMKEKGDIPEGYSVSREKKERFSLILESASTNQTSMYLCASRNRETDTQYFGPGTRLTVL.

This clone has a handful of counts. J is TRBJ2-7 and V is TRBV2, with TRBD2 matching 10 bases. Germline-derived CDR1 and CDR2 are SNHLY and FYNNEI. The CDR3 sequence is 17 residues long. The V gene end was trimmed by 7 bases and the J gene end by 2 bases; junction bases not matched to a gene: 14. The CDR3 bases are TGTGCCAGCAACATGGGGCTAGCGGGAGAGGGGGCCTACGAGCAGTACTTC. Protein product: CASNMGLAGEGAYEQYF.

The chain is built from TRBV5-1 and TRBJ1-6, with 9 bases that match TRBD1. The junction had 7 bases not matched to a gene; V was cut back by 0 bases and J by 9 bases. From germline, CDR1 is SGHRS and CDR2 YFSETQ. The CDR3 runs to 16 residues. The CDR3, as DNA: TGCGCCAGCAGCTTGGAGACAGGGGGTTACAGTTCACCCCTCCACTTT. Translating it yields CASSLETGGYSSPLHF.

J is TRBJ1-6 and V is TRBV6-5, with a possible D match to TRBD1 (5 bases). The CDR3 extends over 14 amino acids. Trimming shortened V by 7 bases and J by 7 bases, and 14 bases separated the two germline ends. Germline values: CDR1 MNHEY, CDR2 SVGAGI. CDR3 sequence: CASIAGTSNSPLHF. For the CDR3, the DNA is TGTGCCAGCATTGCCGGGACTTCAAATTCACCCCTCCACTTT.

This clone has only a few counts. The chain joins TRBV6-6 to TRBJ1-5, with TRBD1 identical over 8 bases. CDR1 is MNHNY and CDR2 is SVGAGI in the germline V gene (reference sequence). J gave up 5 bases and V 5 bases, and 8 bases lay outside the gene matches. The CDR3 has 15 amino acids. Here the CDR3 DNA reads TGTGCCAGCAGTAACAGGGGGAGAAGGGATCAGCCCCAGCATTTT. As protein: CASSNRGRRDQPQHF.

The V call is TRBV28, the J call TRBJ2-1, with 10 bases identical to TRBD2. CDR3 size: 16 residues. Germline CDR1 reads MDHEN; CDR2 reads SYDVKM. Losses at the gene ends were 2 bases for V and 7 bases for J; bases not matched to a gene: 8. The CDR3 reads CASSLPSGRAINEQFF. CDR3 coding DNA: TGTGCCAGCAGTTTACCCAGCGGGAGGGCCATTAATGAGCAGTTCTTC. The whole variable domain, remainder taken from reference TRBV28 and TRBJ2-1, is DVKVTQSSRYLVKRTGEKVFLECVQDMDHENMFWYRQDPGLGLRLIYFSYDVKMKEKGDIPEGYSVSREKKERFSLILESASTNQTSMYLCASSLPSGRAINEQFFGPGTRLTVL.

Written as DNA, the CDR3 is TGTGCCAGCTCAATTTCGAACACTGAAGCTTTCTTT. Amino acid sequence: CASSISNTEAFF. The rearrangement uses TRBV5-6 and TRBJ1-1; D is unclear. V was shortened by 7 bases and J by 1 base, with 8 bases between the two germline ends. Looked up from germline, CDR1 is SGHDT and CDR2 is YYEEEE. The CDR3 extends over 12 amino acids. The entire variable domain, with the rest obtained from reference TRBV5-6 and TRBJ1-1, is as follows: DAGVTQSPTHLIKTRGQQVTLRCSPKSGHDTVSWYQQALGQGPQFIFQYYEEEERQRGNFPDRFSGHQFPNYSSELNVNALLLGDSALYLCASSISNTEAFFGQGTRLTVV.

The J gene is TRBJ1-6, the V gene TRBV30; D not certain. CDR1 and CDR2 from the germline V gene are GTSNPN and SVGIG (reference sequence). The CDR3 has 13 amino acids. The V end lost 3 bases, the J end lost 6 bases, and 9 bases lay between the germline ends. This CDR3 reads CAWSGSVNSPLHF. The CDR3, as DNA: TGTGCCTGGAGCGGCAGCGTTAATTCACCCCTCCACTTT. The full variable domain, completed using reference TRBV30 and TRBJ1-6, is SQTIHQWPATLVQPVGSPLSLECTVEGTSNPNLYWYRQAAGRGLQLLFYSVGIGQISSEVPQNLSASRPQDRQFILSSKKLLLSDSGFYLCAWSGSVNSPLHFGNGTRLTVT.

This chain links TRBV6-2 or TRBV6-3 with TRBJ2-1, with TRBD2 matching 7 bases. The CDR3 has 16 residues. J was trimmed by 8 bases and V by 2 bases; bases with no gene match: 12. Per the germline V gene, CDR1 is MNHEY and CDR2 is SVGEGT. CDR3 protein: CASSYPMGGSRYEQFF. The CDR3 nucleotides are TGTGCCAGCAGTTACCCTATGGGAGGGAGCAGGTATGAGCAGTTCTTC.

The V and J genes are TRBV18 and TRBJ1-2, with TRBD1 matching 9 bases. This CDR3 has 17 residues. J lost 2 bases, V lost 3 bases, and 10 bases had no gene match. From germline, CDR1 is KGHSH and CDR2 LQKENI. The CDR3 sequence: CASSPRATTGGNYGYTF. The CDR3 DNA follows: TGTGCCAGCTCACCGCGAGCCACGACAGGGGGGAACTATGGCTACACCTTC.

V and J are TRBV7-2 and TRBJ1-2, with 9 bases lining up with TRBD1. CDR3 length equals 15 residues. The germline CDR1 and CDR2 sequences are SGHTA and FQGNSA. V lost 5 bases to trimming and J lost 7 bases; unmatched junction nucleotides: 11. The DNA for the CDR3 is TGTGCCAGCAGCATCCGACAGGGGGAGGTGGCTGGCTACACCTTC. It yields the protein CASSIRQGEVAGYTF.

V and J are TRBV18 and TRBJ2-2; 7 positions agree with TRBD2. Germline V lookup: CDR1 KGHSH, CDR2 LQKENI. CDR3 length: 16 amino acids. Trimming cost V 0 bases and J 3 bases; bases outside gene matches: 4. CDR3 sequence: CASSPPAGRDTGELFF. CDR3 bases: TGTGCCAGCTCACCACCAGCAGGGAGGGACACCGGGGAGCTGTTTTTT.

The rearrangement uses TRBV11-3 and TRBJ2-2; TRBD2 aligns across 7 bases. The CDR3 runs 13 residues. Germline V gene lookup returns CDR1 SGHNT and CDR2 YENEEA. The J segment lost 6 bases and the V segment lost 6 bases, leaving 4 bases of the junction unmatched. The chain's CDR3 is CASRKAGAGELFF. CDR3 sequence (DNA): TGTGCCAGCAGGAAGGCGGGGGCCGGGGAGCTGTTTTTT.

The sample holds one count of this clone. The gene calls are TRBV7-2 and TRBJ1-3, with TRBD1 as a possible D gene (5 bases). CDR3 length: 13 amino acids. CDR1 is SGHTA and CDR2 is FQGNSA in the germline V gene. Trimming removed 5 bases at V and 6 bases at J, with 11 bases between. This CDR3 reads CASSAGLINTIYF. CDR3 bases: TGTGCCAGCAGCGCGGGACTAATAAACACCATATATTTT.

This clone has more than one count but fewer than ten. The chain couples TRBV6-5 to TRBJ1-6, with 7 nucleotides matching TRBD1. The CDR3 consists of 13 residues. J gave up 9 bases and V 8 bases, and 7 bases lay outside the gene matches. Germline CDR1 reads MNHEY; CDR2 reads SVGAGI. CDR3 protein: CASSQGDFSPLHF. The CDR3 DNA reads TGTGCCAGCTCTCAGGGGGATTTTTCACCCCTCCACTTT.